A selection of T cell receptor beta chains follows, all from one sample in a study of T cells in Graves' hyperthyroidism and ophthalmopathy. TCRdb called the multiplex PCR reads again in MiXCR, with one record for every CDR3 protein. Here the sample spans 550,000 to 700,000 distinct CDR3 sequences, about 15% being singletons. Sequencing used blood. Receptor source: a woman between 40 and 50 years old with Graves' ophthalmopathy. Both conserved end residues are part of each CDR3. D genes are given only for firm matches. Rows may omit the clone size; those that give it use once, few, many or a size class.

j_gene	d_gene	v_gene	abundance	CDR3aa	CDR3nt
TRBJ1-6	-	TRBV4-3	-	CASSRDVDSYNSPLHF	TGCGCCAGCAGCCGAGACGTCGACTCCTATAATTCACCCCTCCACTTT
TRBJ1-1	-	TRBV3-1	-	CASSQDAGSEAFF	TGTGCCAGCAGCCAAGATGCTGGGAGTGAAGCTTTCTTT
TRBJ2-3	TRBD1	TRBV11-2	many	CASSLVTGGSTDTQYF	TGTGCCAGCAGCTTAGTAACAGGGGGTTCCACAGATACGCAGTATTTT
TRBJ1-5	TRBD1	TRBV28	-	CASVSAGGDRQPQHF	TGTGCCAGCGTGTCGGCAGGGGGGGATAGGCAGCCCCAGCATTTT
TRBJ1-5	-	TRBV20-1	many	CSAPGGGGENQPQHF	TGCAGTGCCCCTGGCGGGGGAGGGGAAAATCAGCCCCAGCATTTT
TRBJ2-7	TRBD2	TRBV20-1	many	CSASSPLAVSSYEQYF	TGCAGTGCTAGTTCCCCACTAGCGGTAAGCTCCTACGAGCAGTACTTC
TRBJ2-7	TRBD1	TRBV20-1	many	CSATRRDRVYEQYF	TGCAGTGCCACCCGGCGGGACAGGGTCTACGAGCAGTACTTC
TRBJ2-7	-	TRBV3-1	-	CASSQVHGSPYEQYF	TGTGCCAGCAGCCAAGTTCATGGGTCTCCCTACGAGCAGTACTTC
TRBJ2-7	-	TRBV6-2/TRBV6-3	many	CASSYSIGRYEQYF	TGTGCCAGCAGTTACTCTATTGGTCGATACGAGCAGTACTTC
TRBJ2-3	TRBD1	TRBV24-1	many	CAIGQGEDTQYF	TGTGCCATAGGACAGGGGGAGGATACGCAGTATTTT
TRBJ2-5	-	TRBV6-5	many	CASSYSSDRQETQYF	TGTGCCAGCAGTTACTCCTCTGACAGGCAAGAGACCCAGTACTTC